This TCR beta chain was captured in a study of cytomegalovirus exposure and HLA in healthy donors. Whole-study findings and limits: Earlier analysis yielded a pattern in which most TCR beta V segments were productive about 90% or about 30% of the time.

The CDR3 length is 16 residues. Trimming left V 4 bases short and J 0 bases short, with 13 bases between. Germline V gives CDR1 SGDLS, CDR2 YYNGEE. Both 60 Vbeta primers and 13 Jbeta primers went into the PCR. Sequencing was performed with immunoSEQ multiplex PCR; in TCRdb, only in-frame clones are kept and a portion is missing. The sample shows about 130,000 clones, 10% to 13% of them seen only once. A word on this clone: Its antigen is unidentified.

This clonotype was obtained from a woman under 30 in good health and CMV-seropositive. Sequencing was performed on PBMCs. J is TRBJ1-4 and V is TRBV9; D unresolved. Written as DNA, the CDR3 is TGTGCCAGCAGCCCCGGAGGTTTTGCAACTAATGAAAAACTGTTTTTT. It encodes CASSPGGFATNEKLFF.